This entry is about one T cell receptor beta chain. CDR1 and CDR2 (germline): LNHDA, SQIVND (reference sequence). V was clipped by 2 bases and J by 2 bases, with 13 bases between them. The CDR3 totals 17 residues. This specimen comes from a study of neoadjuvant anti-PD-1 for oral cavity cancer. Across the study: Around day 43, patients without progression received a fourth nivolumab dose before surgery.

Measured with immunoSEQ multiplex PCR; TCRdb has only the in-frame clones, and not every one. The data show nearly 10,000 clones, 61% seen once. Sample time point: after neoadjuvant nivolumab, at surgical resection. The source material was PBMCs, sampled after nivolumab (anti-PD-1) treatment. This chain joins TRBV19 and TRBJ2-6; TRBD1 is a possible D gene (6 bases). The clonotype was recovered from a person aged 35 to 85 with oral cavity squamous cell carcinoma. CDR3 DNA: TGTGCCAGTAGTATAAGTTCCAGGGGAACTGGGGCCAACGTCCTGACTTTC. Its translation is CASSISSRGTGANVLTF.